This TCR beta chain was profiled in a study of T cells in Graves' hyperthyroidism and ophthalmopathy. Overall study: Once the initial diagnosis was made, peripheral blood was obtained before any treatment.

The germline CDR1 and CDR2 sequences are SEHNR and FQNEAQ (reference sequence). Trimming cost V 4 bases and J 0 bases; bases outside gene matches: 9. CDR3 size: 19 residues. Amplification of TCR beta CDR3 regions used RNA as the template. The TCR CDR3 first-round RT-PCR relied on the HTBI primer set. TCRdb used MiXCR to reprocess the multiplex PCR reads, holding one entry per CDR3 protein. The sample has under 350,000 distinct CDR3 sequences; roughly a fifth are singletons. Disease duration under 2 months; hyperthyroidism patients were aged 18 to 65. Reasons for excluding patients were uncontrolled infection, other autoimmune disease, pregnancy or lactation. In making diagnoses, clinical symptoms, serum thyroxine and TRAb, thyroid ultrasound and orbital computed tomography were all used. This clonotype was detected ten times or more.

Source material: blood. The chain has TRBV7-9 and TRBJ2-1, with TRBD2 matching over 13 bases. This receptor was identified in a woman between 45 and 65 years old with Graves' hyperthyroidism. The CDR3 reads CASSSTSGRALGSYNEQFF. Here the CDR3 DNA reads TGTGCCAGCAGCTCAACTAGCGGGAGGGCCCTGGGCTCCTACAATGAGCAGTTCTTC.